This T cell receptor beta chain was obtained from a study of T cell changes during pregnancy in multiple sclerosis. Data came from immunoSEQ multiplex PCR; TCRdb stores just in-frame clones and leaves some out. The table includes 90,000 to 130,000 clones, 80% to 95% detected once. Per germline, CDR1 DFQATT and CDR2 SNEGSKA (reference sequence). This CDR3 is 10 amino acids long. V was clipped by 2 bases and J by 9 bases, with 5 bases between them. This chain connects TRBV20-1 to TRBJ2-1, with D hard to call. The sequence derives from a female donor with multiple sclerosis, enrolled in a pregnancy study. This material consisted of peripheral blood, taken in the third trimester of pregnancy. The CDR3 coding sequence is TGCAGTGCTAGAATGGCTGAGCAGTTCTTC. Translation gives CSARMAEQFF.